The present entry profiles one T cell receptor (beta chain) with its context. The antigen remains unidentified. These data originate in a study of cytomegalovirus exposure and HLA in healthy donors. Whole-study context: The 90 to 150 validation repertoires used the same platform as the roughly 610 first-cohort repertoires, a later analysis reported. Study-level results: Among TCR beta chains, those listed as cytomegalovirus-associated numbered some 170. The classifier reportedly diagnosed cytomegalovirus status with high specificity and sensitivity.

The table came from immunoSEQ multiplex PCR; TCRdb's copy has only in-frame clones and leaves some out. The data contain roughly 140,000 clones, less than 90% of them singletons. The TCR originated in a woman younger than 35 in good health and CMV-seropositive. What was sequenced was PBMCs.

The CDR3 DNA follows: TGTGCCAGCAGTGGACAGGGGGCTGGCACAGATACGCAGTATTTT. Its translation: CASSGQGAGTDTQYF. The chain joins TRBV6-5 to TRBJ2-3; 11 nucleotides align to TRBD1. With 5 bases clipped from V and 1 base from J, the junction kept 2 bases outside the gene matches. Germline CDR1 is MNHEY and CDR2 is SVGAGI. The CDR3 sequence is 15 residues long.